This T cell receptor (beta chain) stems from a study of T cells in Graves' hyperthyroidism and ophthalmopathy. Broader study findings: The model forecast ophthalmopathy, anticipating it by a median approximately 6.1 months before onset.

This clonotype was recorded many times. No antigen is known for it. Uncontrolled infection, other autoimmune disease, pregnancy or lactation barred patients from enrollment. TCR beta CDR3 region amplification was performed from RNA transcripts. The HTBI primer set served for first-round RT-PCR of the TCR CDR3. TCRdb reprocessed the multiplex PCR reads with MiXCR, giving one entry per CDR3 protein. The table has about 570,000 distinct CDR3 sequences, more than 45% seen once. Trimming stripped 6 bases from V and 2 bases from J, with 11 bases between. The CDR3 loop spans 13 amino acids. CDR1 is DFQATT and CDR2 is SNEGSKA in the germline V gene (reference sequence).

The specimen sequenced was peripheral blood or thyroid tissue (not recorded which). The clonotype was recovered from an adult woman with Graves' disease, either hyperthyroidism or ophthalmopathy (not recorded which). The gene calls are TRBV20-1 and TRBJ1-5, with D possibly being TRBD1 (5 bases). CDR3 residues: CSATRVRNQPQHF. In nucleotides, the CDR3 is TGCAGTGCCACCAGGGTCCGCAATCAGCCCCAGCATTTT.